This TCR beta chain was sequenced for a study of T cells in Graves' hyperthyroidism and ophthalmopathy. Hyperthyroidism patients were newly diagnosed, had disease duration under 2 months, and were aged 18 to 65 years. Uncontrolled infection, other autoimmune disease, pregnancy or lactation disqualified patients from enrolment. In this sample, this clonotype turned up many times. As yet, its antigen is unknown. The investigators amplified TCR beta CDR3 regions from RNA transcripts. HTBI primers drove first-round RT-PCR of the TCR CDR3. Using its own MiXCR run on the multiplex PCR reads, TCRdb lists one record per CDR3 protein. The sample shows around 690,000 distinct CDR3 sequences, 15% to 20% of them seen only once. The CDR3 is made up of 16 amino acids. CDR1 is SGHDN and CDR2 is FVKESK in the germline V gene. The V end was cut by 3 bases, the J end by 0 bases, with 11 bases between. Study-wide points: Most clonotypes expanded in the thyroid (above 0.001) were also present in blood.

The sequenced material came from blood. This chain joins TRBV14 and TRBJ1-4, with D possibly TRBD1 on 5 matching bases. This receptor was obtained from a man aged 45-65 years with Graves' hyperthyroidism. The CDR3 loop reads CASSQRGLATNEKLFF. In nucleotides, the CDR3 is TGTGCCAGCAGCCAGCGGGGCCTTGCAACTAATGAAAAACTGTTTTTT.